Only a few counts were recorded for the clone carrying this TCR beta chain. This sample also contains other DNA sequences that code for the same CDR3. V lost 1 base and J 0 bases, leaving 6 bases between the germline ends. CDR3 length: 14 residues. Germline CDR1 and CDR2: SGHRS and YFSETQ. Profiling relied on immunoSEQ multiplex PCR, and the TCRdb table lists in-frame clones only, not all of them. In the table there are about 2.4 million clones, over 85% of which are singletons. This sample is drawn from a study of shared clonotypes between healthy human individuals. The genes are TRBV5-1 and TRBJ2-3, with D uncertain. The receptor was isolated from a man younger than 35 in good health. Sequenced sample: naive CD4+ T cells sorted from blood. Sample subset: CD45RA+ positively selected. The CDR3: CASSLRPSTDTQYF. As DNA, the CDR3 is TGCGCCAGCAGCTTGAGGCCTAGCACAGATACGCAGTATTTT.